The 2 T cell receptor beta chains in this list originate from one sample, sequenced in a study of T cells in Graves' hyperthyroidism and ophthalmopathy. Amplification of TCR beta CDR3 regions used RNA as the template. The TCR CDR3 was amplified in a first-round RT-PCR using the HTBI primer set. TCRdb processed the multiplex PCR reads anew with MiXCR; each CDR3 protein has one entry. The sample consists of a few hundred thousand distinct CDR3 sequences, about half of them appearing once. Sequenced: peripheral blood or thyroid tissue (not recorded which). The receptor set was obtained from a woman under 30 with Graves' hyperthyroidism.

V gene TRBV29-1 combines with J gene TRBJ1-2; D may be TRBD1 (6 bases). Germline V lookup: CDR1 SQVTM, CDR2 ANQGSEA. The CDR3 is 13 amino acids. V was shortened by 5 bases and J by 8 bases, with 18 bases between the two germline ends. The CDR3, as DNA: TGCAGCGTTTCAGGGGTGTCAGGGGTCGGCTACACCTTC. Its protein is CSVSGVSGVGYTF.

This chain uses TRBV5-1 with TRBJ1-2; D is perhaps TRBD1 (6 bases). The CDR3 runs to 16 residues. V shed 2 bases and J shed 0 bases, with 14 bases lying between them. CDR1 is SGHRS and CDR2 is YFSETQ in the germline V gene. CDR3 in amino acids: CASSFLGDKTNYGYTF. The DNA for the CDR3 is TGCGCCAGCAGCTTCCTGGGGGACAAGACTAACTATGGCTACACCTTC. The full variable domain, completed using reference TRBV5-1 and TRBJ1-2, is KAGVTQTPRYLIKTRGQQVTLSCSPISGHRSVSWYQQTPGQGLQFLFEYFSETQRNKGNFPGRFSGRQFSNSRSEMNVSTLELGDSALYLCASSFLGDKTNYGYTFGSGTRLTVV.